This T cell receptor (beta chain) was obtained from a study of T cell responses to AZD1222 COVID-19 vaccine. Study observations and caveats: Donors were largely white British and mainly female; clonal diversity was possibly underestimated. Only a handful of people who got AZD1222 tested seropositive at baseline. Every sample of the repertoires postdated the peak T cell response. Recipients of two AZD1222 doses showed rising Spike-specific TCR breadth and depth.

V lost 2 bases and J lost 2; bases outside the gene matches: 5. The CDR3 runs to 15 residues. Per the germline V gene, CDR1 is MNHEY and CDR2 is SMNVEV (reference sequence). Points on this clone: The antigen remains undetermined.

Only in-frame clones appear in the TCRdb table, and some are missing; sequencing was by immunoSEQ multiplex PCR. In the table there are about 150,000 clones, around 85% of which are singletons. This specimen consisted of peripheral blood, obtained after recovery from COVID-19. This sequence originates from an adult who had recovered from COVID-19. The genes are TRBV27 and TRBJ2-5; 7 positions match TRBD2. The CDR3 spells CASSLRAGEQETQYF. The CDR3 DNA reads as TGTGCCAGCAGTTTAAGGGCGGGAGAGCAAGAGACCCAGTACTTC.